Shown below are 16 T cell receptor beta chains from a single sample sequenced in a study of identical twins (dated by TCRdb to 2016 to 2017). Library construction relied on 5' RACE. Sequencing was carried out with an Illumina HiSeq 2000. In-frame beta chains were kept once TCRdb had trimmed the public reads at Q25 with fastp and called clones with MiXCR. Merged by CDR3 protein, the rows form single entries marked with the most common genes and DNA. The sample yields roughly 770,000 distinct CDR3 sequences; 15% to 20% were counted once. The ten largest make up under 15% of the sample. This sample was also put to use in a study of T cells expressing NK-cell markers.

The sequencing input was PBMCs. All receptors derive from a woman younger than 35 in good health.

The chain uses TRBV5-8 and TRBJ2-3; D is uncertain. The CDR3 has 12 residues. Trimming took 4 bases from V and 9 from J, leaving 12 bases between them. Germline loops: CDR1 SGHTS, CDR2 YDEGEE. The CDR3 sequence is CASSRTFGTQYF. The CDR3 region has the DNA TGTGCCAGCAGCCGGACGTTTGGGACGCAGTATTTT.

This clonotype has just a few counts. The chain uses TRBV7-6 and TRBJ2-5; weak D call: TRBD1 (6 bases). CDR1 and CDR2 from the germline V gene are SGHVS and FNYEAQ. Trimming pared 3 bases from V and 3 bases from J, leaving 11 bases between. The CDR3 covers 14 residues. As DNA, the CDR3 is TGTGCCAGCAGCTTTCAGGGGTGGGAAGAGACCCAGTACTTC. As protein: CASSFQGWEETQYF.

The sample holds many counts of this clonotype. The rearrangement joins TRBV12-3 or TRBV12-4 to TRBJ1-1, with no clear D. The CDR3 runs 13 residues. V was trimmed by 0 bases and J by 4 bases, leaving 6 bases between them. CDR3 sequence reads: CASSLAPSTEAFF. CDR3 sequence (DNA): TGTGCCAGCAGTTTAGCGCCCAGCACTGAAGCTTTCTTT.

The V call is TRBV11-3, the J call TRBJ1-1; 8 nucleotides match TRBD1. Germline assignment: CDR1 SGHNT and CDR2 YENEEA. V shed 1 base and J 1 base; nucleotides not matched to a gene: 8. This CDR3 is 17 amino acids long. CDR3 nucleotide sequence: TGTGCCAGCAGCTTAGGACAGGGGCCCTTTACGAACACTGAAGCTTTCTTT. This sequence encodes CASSLGQGPFTNTEAFF.

This clonotype was counted only a few times. V usage is TRBV14 and J usage is TRBJ2-7; 10 nucleotides line up with TRBD2. Germline CDR1 SGHDN, CDR2 FVKESK. The CDR3 runs to 19 residues. V was clipped by 0 bases and J by 1 base; unmatched bases: 12. The CDR3 nucleotides are TGTGCCAGCAGCCAAGACGGATACACTATAGCGGGAGGTTCCTACGAGCAGTACTTC. Translation: CASSQDGYTIAGGSYEQYF. The whole variable domain, filled in from reference TRBV14 and TRBJ2-7, reads EAGVTQFPSHSVIEKGQTVTLRCDPISGHDNLYWYRRVMGKEIKFLLHFVKESKQDESGMPNNRFLAERTGGTYSTLKVQPAELEDSGVYFCASSQDGYTIAGGSYEQYFGPGTRLTVT.

The gene calls are TRBV11-2 and TRBJ2-3, with TRBD2 matching 9 bases. CDR3 length equals 16 residues. Per germline, CDR1 SGHAT and CDR2 FQNNGV. Trimming removed 5 bases from V and 4 bases from J; junction bases left unmatched: 10. CDR3 protein: CASSRIAGASSDTQYF. The CDR3, as DNA: TGTGCCAGCAGCAGGATAGCGGGGGCGTCATCAGATACGCAGTATTTT.

CDR3 protein: CSIQGDGNTIYF. DNA for the CDR3: TGCAGCATCCAGGGGGACGGAAACACCATATATTTT. The chain links TRBV29-1 to TRBJ1-3; 7 nucleotides line up with TRBD1. This CDR3 spans 12 amino acids. Germline loops: CDR1 SQVTM, CDR2 ANQGSEA. V lost 8 bases and J lost 4; bases outside the gene matches: 5.

This clonotype appeared a few times. The chain recombines TRBV20-1 with TRBJ1-5; TRBD1 aligns across 11 bases. The CDR3 runs 15 residues. CDR1 and CDR2 (germline): DFQATT, SNEGSKA (reference sequence). V gave up 6 bases and J gave up 6 bases; unmatched junction bases: 10. CDR3 sequence: CSAITGQGARQPQHF. CDR3 in DNA: TGCAGTGCCATTACCGGACAGGGGGCCCGTCAGCCCCAGCATTTT.

This clonotype was counted a few times. The chain carries TRBV4-3 and TRBJ2-4; D may be TRBD1 (5 bases). V was pared by 1 base and J by 6 bases, with 13 bases between. This CDR3 contains 15 residues. Germline CDR1 reads LGHNA; CDR2 reads YSLEER. The CDR3 region is CASSQVQQDGNIQYF. The DNA for the CDR3 is TGCGCCAGCAGCCAAGTACAACAGGACGGAAACATTCAGTACTTC.

This clonotype has more than one count but fewer than ten. This rearrangement joins TRBV12-3 or TRBV12-4 to TRBJ1-4, with D hard to call. The germline V and J ends were trimmed by 5 bases and 7 bases, with 20 bases remaining between them. The CDR3 contains 16 residues. The CDR3 DNA reads TGTGCCAGCAGTCCCTCCCGTCAGCCCAGTTCTGAAAAACTGTTTTTT. Protein sequence: CASSPSRQPSSEKLFF.

The chain is built from TRBV15 and TRBJ2-2; D possibly matches TRBD1 or TRBD2 (5 bases each). Trimming removed 9 bases at V and 3 bases at J, with 14 bases between. The CDR3 is 14 amino acids. The germline CDR1 and CDR2 sequences are LNHNV and YYDKDF (reference sequence). CDR3 nucleotides: TGTGCCACACCGGGACCGAGTGACACCGGGGAGCTGTTTTTT. It translates to CATPGPSDTGELFF.

J is TRBJ1-6 and V is TRBV11-3; D ambiguous. The V end was cut by 5 bases, the J end by 2 bases, with 16 bases between. CDR1 SGHNT and CDR2 YENEEA come from the germline V gene. This CDR3 region has 17 residues. CDR3 nucleotides: TGTGCCAGCAGCCCGAAAGGAGGGAACGCCTATAATTCACCCCTCCACTTT. It specifies CASSPKGGNAYNSPLHF.

The J gene is TRBJ1-2, the V gene TRBV27; TRBD1 is a possible D gene (6 bases). Per the germline V gene, CDR1 is MNHEY and CDR2 is SMNVEV (reference sequence). This CDR3 contains 16 residues. V gave up 0 bases and J gave up 4 bases, with 15 bases separating them. The CDR3 is CASSLSALQGIYGYTF. CDR3 sequence (DNA): TGTGCCAGCAGTTTATCTGCCCTACAGGGAATCTATGGCTACACCTTC.

This clonotype turned up a few times. The V and J genes are TRBV20-1 and TRBJ2-6; D unresolved. This CDR3 comprises 15 residues. Trimming removed 3 bases at V and 0 bases at J, with 9 bases between. Germline values: CDR1 DFQATT, CDR2 SNEGSKA (reference sequence). This chain's CDR3 is CSASLLGSGANVLTF. CDR3 DNA sequence: TGCAGTGCTAGCCTCCTGGGCTCTGGGGCCAACGTCCTGACTTTC.

Many counts were recorded for this clonotype. J is TRBJ2-5 and V is TRBV29-1, with 9 bases that match TRBD1. This CDR3 is 13 amino acids long. V was clipped by 5 bases and J by 4 bases; unmatched bases: 5. Germline V gene sequence: CDR1 SQVTM, CDR2 ANQGSEA. CDR3 DNA: TGCAGCGTTTCGGGACAGGGTCGAGAGACCCAGTACTTC. Its protein product is CSVSGQGRETQYF.

This clonotype came up a few times. V is TRBV3-1 and J is TRBJ2-1, with 9 positions matching TRBD2. Germline trimming cut 3 bases from V and 5 bases from J; bases unmatched to any gene: 5. The V gene's germline CDR1 is LGHDT and CDR2 YNNKEL (reference sequence). The CDR3 has 15 residues. The CDR3 spells CASSQAGGKHNEQFF. The CDR3 DNA follows: TGTGCCAGCAGCCAGGCGGGAGGGAAACACAATGAGCAGTTCTTC.